Included here is one TCR beta chain sequence, with context. No antigen is known for it. Previously, flow cytometry had revealed CD8+CD57+ cell expansion in the patients chosen for sequencing. As a group, the patients uniformly had severe acquired aplastic anemia. None of the patients had been given any therapy when their blood was sampled. The germline V gene encodes CDR1 SQVTM and CDR2 ANQGSEA. Trimming shortened V by 3 bases and J by 1 base, and 9 bases separated the two germline ends. The CDR3 consists of 13 residues. The source of the sample is a study of CD8+CD57+ T cells in acquired aplastic anemia. Study at large: Quantities of DNA derived from sorted CD4+ and CD8+ cells averaged around 3 ug. Study-level results: A set of around 30 CD8+ CDR3 sequences was shared between patients and controls, and these sequences appeared highly expressed in patients.

Researchers used genomic DNA as the template to profile TCR beta VDJ and CDR3. TCRdb reanalysed the reads using MiXCR and keeps one entry per CDR3 protein. The sample yields approximately 130,000 distinct CDR3 sequences, 55% to 70% seen once. The sequence came from a human donor with aplastic anemia. Input material: sorted CD4+, CD8+, or CD8+CD57+ T cells (not recorded which) from PBMCs. This chain joins TRBV29-1 and TRBJ1-1; D unclear. The CDR3 region is CSVDRATNTEAFF. The CDR3 bases are TGCAGCGTTGATCGGGCCACGAACACTGAAGCTTTCTTT.